This T cell receptor beta chain originates from a study of lymphopenia after photon versus proton radiotherapy. Study-wide points: Authors raise, but do not show, better survival with proton therapy. After the lymphocyte nadir, photon-treated repertoires showed oligoclonal expansion, especially of CD8+ Temra cells. A bigger post-nadir fall in TCR diversity correlated inversely with survival time in deceased patients. Relative stability marked proton patients; photon patients lost diversity and naive cells.

With regard to this clone: Antigen specificity is unknown.

Germline CDR1 reads MDHEN; CDR2 reads SYDVKM. The CDR3 spans 18 residues. V lost 1 base to trimming and J lost 3 bases, with 19 bases between them. Using immunoSEQ multiplex PCR, the repertoire was profiled, and TCRdb retains in-frame clones only, with some absent. The sample lists about 6,700 clones, more than 75% occurring once. The material was peripheral blood, obtained from a patient treated with photon-based radiotherapy. This sequence joins TRBV28 and TRBJ1-3, with D possibly being TRBD1 (5 bases). This sequence was found in a man aged 30 to 39 with gastric cancer. The CDR3 bases are TGTGCCAGCAGTTTATTCGGCACGGTGGGGCTAGATGGAAACACCATATATTTT. The encoded protein is CASSLFGTVGLDGNTIYF.